Listed here are 28 T cell receptor beta chains from one sample, sequenced in a study of T cells in Graves' hyperthyroidism and ophthalmopathy. From RNA transcripts, TCR beta CDR3 regions were amplified. The HTBI primer set drove a first-round RT-PCR of the TCR CDR3. TCRdb used MiXCR to reprocess the multiplex PCR reads, holding one entry per CDR3 protein. The repertoire consists of some 550,000 distinct CDR3 sequences, with less than 25% occurring once and the leading ten covering approximately 25%. Sequenced input: blood. These receptors came from a man between 18 and 29 years old with Graves' hyperthyroidism.

This clonotype was detected many times. This chain joins TRBV30 and TRBJ2-5; D is uncertain. V was pared by 0 bases and J by 6 bases, with 8 bases between. This CDR3 is 12 amino acids long. Per the germline V gene, CDR1 is GTSNPN and CDR2 is SVGIG (reference sequence). Here the CDR3 DNA reads TGTGCCTGGAGTGTTACCGCAAAGACCCAGTACTTC. Translating gives CAWSVTAKTQYF.

This clonotype was detected a few times. DNA for the CDR3: TGTGCCAGCAGGAGAGAATATTATAATTCACCCCTCCACTTT. Translation: CASRREYYNSPLHF. The chain carries TRBV2 and TRBJ1-6; D gene ambiguous. The CDR3 sequence is 14 residues long. V was cut by 6 bases and J by 4 bases, with 10 bases left in between. CDR1 is SNHLY and CDR2 is FYNNEI in the germline V gene.

This clonotype was seen a handful of times. This chain connects TRBV4-1 to TRBJ1-5; D call uncertain. V was pared by 0 bases and J by 2 bases, with 11 bases between. Germline V gives CDR1 MGHRA, CDR2 YSYEKL. The CDR3 consists of 16 residues. The CDR3: CASSQELAIGNQPQHF. The DNA of the CDR3 is TGCGCCAGCAGCCAAGAATTGGCAATCGGCAATCAGCCCCAGCATTTT.

This sequence joins TRBV11-2 and TRBJ1-2, with D possibly matching TRBD1 (6 bases). V was shortened by 6 bases and J by 8 bases, with 16 bases between the two germline ends. Germline V gene lookup returns CDR1 SGHAT and CDR2 FQNNGV. The CDR3 contains 13 residues. DNA of the CDR3: TGTGCCAGCAGTATCCCAGGGGTCGACGGCTACACCTTC. It specifies CASSIPGVDGYTF. Filled out from reference TRBV11-2 and TRBJ1-2, the complete variable domain reads EAGVAQSPRYKIIEKRQSVAFWCNPISGHATLYWYQQILGQGPKLLIQFQNNGVVDDSQLPKDRFSAERLKGVDSTLKIQPAKLEDSAVYLCASSIPGVDGYTFGSGTRLTVV.

Many counts were recorded for this clonotype. The chain combines TRBV12-3 or TRBV12-4 with TRBJ2-5, with a weak D call TRBD2 (5 bases). The CDR3 is made up of 15 amino acids. The V end was cut by 1 base, the J end by 5 bases, with 14 bases between. In nucleotides, the CDR3 is TGTGCCAGCAGTTTAGGACCCGGAGGTTGGGAGACCCAGTACTTC. This translates into CASSLGPGGWETQYF.

This clonotype was counted many times. The rearrangement joins TRBV7-8 to TRBJ1-6; D gene unclear. CDR3 length: 16 residues. V was cut by 5 bases and J by 5 bases, with 16 bases left in between. Germline CDR1 reads SGHVS; CDR2 reads FQNEAQ. The CDR3 DNA follows: TGTGCCAGCAGCCCGAGGGCAGTCTTAGATAATTCACCCCTCCACTTT. This sequence encodes CASSPRAVLDNSPLHF.

The CDR3 sequence is CASSEVQGIEDTEAFF. CDR3 coding DNA: TGTGCCAGCAGTGAGGTTCAGGGGATTGAGGACACTGAAGCTTTCTTT. This chain joins TRBV6-2 or TRBV6-3 and TRBJ1-1, with a tentative D call TRBD1 (6 bases). CDR1 MNHEY and CDR2 SVGEGT come from the germline V gene. The V end lost 5 bases, the J end lost 3 bases, and 19 bases lay between the germline ends. This CDR3 region has 16 residues.

In its sample, this clonotype was seen many times. The chain is built from TRBV28 and TRBJ1-1; D unresolved. Germline CDR1 and CDR2: MDHEN and SYDVKM. V lost 5 bases, J lost 4 bases, and 8 bases lay in between. This CDR3 is 12 amino acids long. CDR3: CASSPFPTEAFF. CDR3 nucleotides: TGTGCCAGCAGTCCGTTTCCCACTGAAGCTTTCTTT.

With regard to this clonotype: Since no conserved phenylalanine or tryptophan closes the CDR3, a read error is the likely cause. The genes are TRBV19 and TRBJ1-5; 11 bases line up with TRBD1. The CDR3 covers 18 residues. Germline V gene sequence: CDR1 LNHDA, CDR2 SQIVND (reference sequence). V lost 3 bases to trimming and J lost 0 bases; unmatched junction nucleotides: 7. Written as DNA, the CDR3 is TGTGCCAGTAGTATCTCGGGACAGGGGGTCTATAGCAATCAGCCCCAGCATGTT. This translates into CASSISGQGVYSNQPQHV.

This clonotype was seen ten or more times. The J gene is TRBJ1-5, the V gene TRBV6-4, with 10 nucleotides matching TRBD1. The CDR3 covers 15 residues. Per the germline V gene, CDR1 is MRHNA and CDR2 is SNTAGT. V shed 0 bases, J shed 4 bases, and the junction held 0 bases outside the gene matches. The CDR3 is CASSDSGQGNQPQHF. In DNA, the CDR3 is TGTGCCAGCAGTGACTCGGGACAGGGGAATCAGCCCCAGCATTTT.

This clonotype appeared many times. The chain is built from TRBV30 and TRBJ1-3; 7 bases are shared with TRBD1. The CDR3 is made up of 11 amino acids. Germline trimming cut 8 bases from V and 3 bases from J; bases unmatched to any gene: 1. Germline CDR1 GTSNPN, CDR2 SVGIG (reference sequence). For the CDR3, the DNA is TGTGCCCGGGACAGTGGAAACACCATATATTTT. Amino acids: CARDSGNTIYF.

In its sample, this clonotype was seen many times. The chain employs TRBV13 and TRBJ2-7; 8 bases match TRBD1. This CDR3 region has 14 residues. V lost 6 bases, J lost 0 bases, and 4 bases stayed unmatched. Germline-derived CDR1 and CDR2 are PRHDT and FYEKMQ (reference sequence). The CDR3 DNA is TGTGCCAGCAGTCCGACAGGGGACTCCTACGAGCAGTACTTC. Its protein is CASSPTGDSYEQYF.

This clonotype came up many times. V gene TRBV12-3 or TRBV12-4 combines with J gene TRBJ2-5; unclear D gene. The CDR3 covers 13 residues. Trimming removed 4 bases from V and 5 bases from J, with 11 bases in between. In DNA form, the CDR3 reads TGTGCCAGCAGTTCCCGCCCAGAGGAGACCCAGTACTTC. It is translated as CASSSRPEETQYF.

This clonotype was picked up many times. V and J are TRBV11-2 and TRBJ2-5, with TRBD2 as a possible D gene (7 bases). This CDR3 is built from 16 residues. CDR1 is SGHAT and CDR2 is FQNNGV in the germline V gene. Trimming removed 5 bases at V and 3 bases at J, with 19 bases between. DNA of the CDR3: TGTGCCAGCAGCCCGCTGGGGTGGGGGGGCGAAGAGACCCAGTACTTC. Its translation: CASSPLGWGGEETQYF.

This clonotype came up a few times. The gene calls are TRBV7-2 and TRBJ1-5, with TRBD1 as a possible D gene (6 bases). Germline V gene sequence: CDR1 SGHTA, CDR2 FQGNSA. Trimming removed 1 base at V and 8 bases at J, with 9 bases between. CDR3 length: 13 amino acids. The CDR3 DNA is TGTGCCAGCAGCTTAGTTACAGGGAAGCCCCAGCATTTT. Its protein product is CASSLVTGKPQHF.

There are a few counts of this clonotype. The chain links TRBV5-4 to TRBJ1-6; tentative D call: TRBD1 (5 bases). Trimming pared 4 bases from V and 7 bases from J, leaving 15 bases between. There are 15 residues in the CDR3. The germline gives CDR1 SGHNT, CDR2 YYREEE (reference sequence). The CDR3 DNA reads TGTGCCAGCAGCAAGTTCCGGGACGTGAATTCACCCCTCCACTTT. This gives the protein CASSKFRDVNSPLHF.

There are a few counts of this clonotype. V gene TRBV7-6 combines with J gene TRBJ1-3; the match to TRBD1 covers 9 bases. J was trimmed by 2 bases and V by 5 bases; bases with no gene match: 13. The CDR3 has 18 amino acids. Germline assignment: CDR1 SGHVS and CDR2 FNYEAQ. The CDR3 loop reads CASSRRWYRGRPGNTIYF. The CDR3 region has the DNA TGTGCCAGCAGCCGAAGGTGGTACAGGGGGCGACCTGGAAACACCATATATTTT.

At least ten counts were recorded for this clonotype. V is TRBV6-2 or TRBV6-3 and J is TRBJ1-2; perhaps TRBD1 as D (5 bases). This CDR3 region has 13 residues. Per the germline V gene, CDR1 is MNHEY and CDR2 is SVGEGT. V was clipped by 5 bases and J by 2 bases, with 9 bases between them. The DNA of the CDR3 is TGTGCCAGCAGTCCGGGGCCAAACTATGGCTACACCTTC. Amino acids: CASSPGPNYGYTF.

This clonotype turned up a few times. The chain links TRBV7-2 to TRBJ1-5; 9 nucleotides agree with TRBD1. Losses at the gene ends were 7 bases for V and 2 bases for J; bases not matched to a gene: 6. The CDR3 is 15 residues long. The germline CDR1 and CDR2 sequences are SGHTA and FQGNSA. CDR3 residues: CASNTGGRGNQPQHF. The CDR3 DNA reads TGTGCCAGCAACACAGGGGGCCGGGGCAATCAGCCCCAGCATTTT.

This clonotype was counted only a few times. The chain joins TRBV12-3 or TRBV12-4 to TRBJ2-7, with a weak D call TRBD2 (6 bases). The CDR3 spans 15 residues. V was shortened by 1 base and J by 0 bases, with 10 bases between the two germline ends. The CDR3 loop is CASSLGGVNSYEQYF. The CDR3 region has the DNA TGTGCCAGCAGTTTAGGGGGGGTGAACTCCTACGAGCAGTACTTC.

The table lists this clonotype with many counts. The chain carries TRBV20-1 and TRBJ1-1; 9 bases agree with TRBD1. CDR1 is DFQATT, CDR2 SNEGSKA, per germline (reference sequence). Trimming at V came to 5 bases and at J to 7 bases, leaving 5 bases not matched to a gene. This CDR3 spans 12 amino acids. CDR3 in amino acids: CSARQGVHEAFF. The CDR3 region has the DNA TGCAGTGCTCGACAGGGGGTCCATGAAGCTTTCTTT.

The V and J genes are TRBV24-1 and TRBJ2-5; D perhaps matches TRBD2 (5 bases). The germline gives CDR1 KGHDR, CDR2 SFDVKD. The V end was cut by 7 bases, the J end by 4 bases, with 15 bases between. The CDR3 contains 14 residues. The CDR3 DNA follows: TGTGCCACCAGCATATCGGGGTTCGGAGAGACCCAGTACTTC. Its translation is CATSISGFGETQYF.

V usage is TRBV5-6 and J usage is TRBJ1-6; D uncertain. The germline CDR1 and CDR2 sequences are SGHDT and YYEEEE. There are 16 residues in the CDR3. The V gene lost 1 base and the J gene lost 6 bases, with 14 bases spanning the gap. The CDR3, as DNA: TGTGCCAGCAGCTTGCTCCGGGATTTGGGTAATTCACCCCTCCACTTT. Protein sequence: CASSLLRDLGNSPLHF.

This clonotype was seen more than once but under ten times. In DNA form, the CDR3 reads TGTGCCAGCAGTTACTCGGAGACCTATAATTCACCCCTCCACTTT. It codes for CASSYSETYNSPLHF. The chain has TRBV6-5 and TRBJ1-6, with no clear D. Germline V gene sequence: CDR1 MNHEY, CDR2 SVGAGI. Between the trimmed V and J ends, which lost 0 bases and 2 bases, there was a span of 5 bases. This CDR3 is built from 15 residues.

The chain carries TRBV6-1 and TRBJ2-2, with 8 bases matching TRBD2. Germline V gene sequence: CDR1 MNHNS, CDR2 SASEGT. V lost 4 bases, J lost 3 bases, and 4 bases stayed unmatched. CDR3 length: 15 amino acids. In DNA, the CDR3 is TGTGCCAGCAGTGGGGCAGCGGGAGACACCGGGGAGCTGTTTTTT. Its translation is CASSGAAGDTGELFF.

This clonotype was counted ten times or more. The chain recombines TRBV20-1 with TRBJ2-4, with D tentatively TRBD2 (6 bases). Trimming shortened V by 6 bases and J by 6 bases, and 9 bases separated the two germline ends. Germline CDR1 and CDR2: DFQATT and SNEGSKA (reference sequence). CDR3 size: 11 residues. The CDR3 bases are TGCAGTGCAAGGCGGGGAAACATTCAGTACTTC. Protein: CSARRGNIQYF.

This clonotype was observed many times. This chain connects TRBV11-2 to TRBJ1-1; 7 bases agree with TRBD1. The V gene end was trimmed by 8 bases and the J gene end by 6 bases; junction bases not matched to a gene: 18. CDR1 SGHAT and CDR2 FQNNGV come from the germline V gene. The CDR3 is 16 amino acids. CDR3 residues: CASGGPNDRVASEAFF. The DNA for the CDR3 is TGTGCCAGCGGCGGACCTAACGACAGGGTAGCTTCTGAAGCTTTCTTT.

This clonotype has a handful of counts. The chain links TRBV9 to TRBJ1-3; D not certain. The CDR3 loop spans 16 amino acids. The V end lost 4 bases, the J end lost 0 bases, and 14 bases lay between the germline ends. CDR1 and CDR2 from the germline V gene are SGDLS and YYNGEE. The CDR3 loop reads CASSPRSGNSGNTIYF. The CDR3 region has the DNA TGTGCCAGCAGCCCTCGATCGGGAAACTCTGGAAACACCATATATTTT.